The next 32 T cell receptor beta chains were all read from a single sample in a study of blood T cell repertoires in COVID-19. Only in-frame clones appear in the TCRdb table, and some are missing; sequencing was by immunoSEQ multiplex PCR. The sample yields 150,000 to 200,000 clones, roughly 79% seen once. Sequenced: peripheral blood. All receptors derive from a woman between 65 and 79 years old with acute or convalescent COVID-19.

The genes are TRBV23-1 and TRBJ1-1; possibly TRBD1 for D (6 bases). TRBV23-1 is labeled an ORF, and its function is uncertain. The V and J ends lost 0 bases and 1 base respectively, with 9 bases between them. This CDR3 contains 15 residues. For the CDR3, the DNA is TGCGCCAGCAGTCAATCGGGGGCTCAGAACACTGAAGCTTTCTTT. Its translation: CASSQSGAQNTEAFF.

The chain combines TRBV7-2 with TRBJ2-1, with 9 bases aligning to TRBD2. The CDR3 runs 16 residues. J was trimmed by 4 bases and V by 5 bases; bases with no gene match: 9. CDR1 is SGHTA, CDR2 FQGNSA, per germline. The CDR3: CASSADPGLAYNEQFF. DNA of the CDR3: TGTGCCAGCAGCGCCGACCCGGGACTAGCATACAATGAGCAGTTCTTC.

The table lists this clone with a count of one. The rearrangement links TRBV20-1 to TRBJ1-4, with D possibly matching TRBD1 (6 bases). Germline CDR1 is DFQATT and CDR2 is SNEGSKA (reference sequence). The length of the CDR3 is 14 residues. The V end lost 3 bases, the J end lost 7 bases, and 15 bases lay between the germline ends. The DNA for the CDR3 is TGCAGTGCTAGTGCCGGGACAAGACCTGAAAAACTGTTTTTT. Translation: CSASAGTRPEKLFF.

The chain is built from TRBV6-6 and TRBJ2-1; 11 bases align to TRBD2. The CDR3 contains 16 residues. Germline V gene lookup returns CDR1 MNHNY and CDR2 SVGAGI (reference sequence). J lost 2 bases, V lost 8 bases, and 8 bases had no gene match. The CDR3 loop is CASVLGGLAAYNEQFF. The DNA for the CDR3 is TGTGCCAGCGTCTTGGGGGGACTAGCGGCCTACAATGAGCAGTTCTTC.

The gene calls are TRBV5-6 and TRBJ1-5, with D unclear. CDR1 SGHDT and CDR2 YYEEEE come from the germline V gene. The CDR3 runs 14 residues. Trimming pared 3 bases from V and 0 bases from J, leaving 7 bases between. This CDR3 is CASSSTVSNQPQHF. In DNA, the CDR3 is TGTGCCAGCAGCTCAACAGTTAGCAATCAGCCCCAGCATTTT.

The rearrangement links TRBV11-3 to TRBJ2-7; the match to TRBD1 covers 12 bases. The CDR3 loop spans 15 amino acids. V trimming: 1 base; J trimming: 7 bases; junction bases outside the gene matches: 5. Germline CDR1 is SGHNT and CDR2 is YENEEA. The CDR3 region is CASSLAGTGGDEQYF. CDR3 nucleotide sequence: TGTGCCAGCAGCTTAGCCGGGACAGGGGGCGATGAGCAGTACTTC.

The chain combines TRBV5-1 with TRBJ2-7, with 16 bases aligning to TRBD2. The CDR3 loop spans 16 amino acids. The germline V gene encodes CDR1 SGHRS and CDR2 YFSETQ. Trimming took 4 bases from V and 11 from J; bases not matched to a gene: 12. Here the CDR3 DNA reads TGCGCCAGCAGCACGGGGTCGGGACTAGCGGGAGGGTCGGAGTACTTC. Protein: CASSTGSGLAGGSEYF.

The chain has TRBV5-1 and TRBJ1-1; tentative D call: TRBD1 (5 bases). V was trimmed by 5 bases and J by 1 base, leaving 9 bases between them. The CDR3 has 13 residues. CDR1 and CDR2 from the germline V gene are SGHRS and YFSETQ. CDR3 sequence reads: CASRFQGNTEAFF. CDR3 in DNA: TGCGCCAGCAGATTTCAGGGGAACACTGAAGCTTTCTTT.

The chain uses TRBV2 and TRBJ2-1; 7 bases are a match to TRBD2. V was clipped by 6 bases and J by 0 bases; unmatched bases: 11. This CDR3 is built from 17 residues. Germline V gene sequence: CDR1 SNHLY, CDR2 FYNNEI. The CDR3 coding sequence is TGTGCCAGCAGCACCCCTGGACTAGTGAGCTCCTACAATGAGCAGTTCTTC. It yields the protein CASSTPGLVSSYNEQFF.

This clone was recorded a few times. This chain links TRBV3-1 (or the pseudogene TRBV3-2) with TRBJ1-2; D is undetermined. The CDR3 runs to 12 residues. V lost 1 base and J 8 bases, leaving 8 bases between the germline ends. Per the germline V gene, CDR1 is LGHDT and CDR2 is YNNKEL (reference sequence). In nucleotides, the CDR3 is TGTGCCAGCAGCCAAGTGATGGGCGGCTACACCTTC. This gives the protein CASSQVMGGYTF.

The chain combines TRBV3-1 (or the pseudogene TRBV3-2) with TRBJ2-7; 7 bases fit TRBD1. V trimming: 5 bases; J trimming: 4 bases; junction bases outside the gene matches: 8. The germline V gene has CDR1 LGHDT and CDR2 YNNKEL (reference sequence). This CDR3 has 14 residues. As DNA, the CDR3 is TGTGCCAGCAGCTTCCGACAGGGAGAGTACGAGCAGTACTTC. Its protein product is CASSFRQGEYEQYF.

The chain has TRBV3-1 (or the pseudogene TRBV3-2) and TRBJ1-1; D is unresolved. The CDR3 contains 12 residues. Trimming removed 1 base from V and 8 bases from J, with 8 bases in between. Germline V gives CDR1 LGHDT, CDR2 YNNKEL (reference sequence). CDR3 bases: TGTGCCAGCAGCCAAGTCGGGGTAGAAGCTTTCTTT. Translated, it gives CASSQVGVEAFF.

This CDR3 is CASSSTSGNTGELFF. The CDR3 DNA reads as TGTGCCAGCAGCTCGACTAGCGGGAACACCGGGGAGCTGTTTTTT. The chain joins TRBV5-6 to TRBJ2-2; 9 bases are a match to TRBD2. This CDR3 has 15 amino acids. Germline CDR1 and CDR2: SGHDT and YYEEEE. J lost 1 base, V lost 3 bases, and 1 base had no gene match.

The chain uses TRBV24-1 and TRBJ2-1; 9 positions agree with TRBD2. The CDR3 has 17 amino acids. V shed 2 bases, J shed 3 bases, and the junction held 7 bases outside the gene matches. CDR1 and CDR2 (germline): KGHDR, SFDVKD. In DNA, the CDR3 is TGTGCCACCAGTGATTCGGGGGCTAGCGGGATCTACAATGAGCAGTTCTTC. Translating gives CATSDSGASGIYNEQFF.

The CDR3 sequence is CSVEWQGFIVGPNEQFF. As DNA, the CDR3 is TGCAGCGTTGAATGGCAGGGTTTCATTGTGGGGCCCAATGAGCAGTTCTTC. This chain links TRBV29-1 with TRBJ2-1, with a tentative D call TRBD1 (5 bases). This CDR3 is 17 amino acids long. V was clipped by 2 bases and J by 6 bases, with 23 bases between them. Germline V CDR1 and CDR2: SQVTM, ANQGSEA.

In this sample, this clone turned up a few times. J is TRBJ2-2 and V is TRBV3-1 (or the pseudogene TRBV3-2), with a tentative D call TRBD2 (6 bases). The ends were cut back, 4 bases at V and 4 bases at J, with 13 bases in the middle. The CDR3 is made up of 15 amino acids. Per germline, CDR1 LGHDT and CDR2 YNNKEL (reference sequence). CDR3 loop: CASSPSGTFTGELFF. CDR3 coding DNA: TGTGCCAGCAGCCCTTCCGGGACTTTCACCGGGGAGCTGTTTTTT.

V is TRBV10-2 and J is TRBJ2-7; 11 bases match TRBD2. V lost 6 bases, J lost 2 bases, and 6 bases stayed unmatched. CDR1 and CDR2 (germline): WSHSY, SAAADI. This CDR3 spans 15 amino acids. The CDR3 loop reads CASRAGTSGTYEQYF. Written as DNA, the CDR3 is TGCGCCAGCAGGGCTGGGACTAGCGGAACCTACGAGCAGTACTTC.

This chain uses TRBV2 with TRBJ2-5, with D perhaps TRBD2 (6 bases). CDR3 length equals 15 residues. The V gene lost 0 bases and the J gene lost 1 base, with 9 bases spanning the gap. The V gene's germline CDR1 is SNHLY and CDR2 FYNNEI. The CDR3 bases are TGTGCCAGCAGTGAAGCGGGCGGGGCCCAAGAGACCCAGTACTTC. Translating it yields CASSEAGGAQETQYF.

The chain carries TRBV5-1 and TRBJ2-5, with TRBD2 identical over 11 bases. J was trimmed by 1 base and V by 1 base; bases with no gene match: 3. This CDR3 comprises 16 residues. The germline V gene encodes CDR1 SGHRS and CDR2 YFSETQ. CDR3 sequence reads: CASSLRGLAGQETQYF. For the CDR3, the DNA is TGCGCCAGCAGCTTGCGTGGACTAGCGGGCCAAGAGACCCAGTACTTC.

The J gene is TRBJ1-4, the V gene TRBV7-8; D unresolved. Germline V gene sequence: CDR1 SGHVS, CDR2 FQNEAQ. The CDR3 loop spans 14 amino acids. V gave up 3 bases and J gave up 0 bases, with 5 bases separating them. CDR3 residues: CASSFAATNEKLFF. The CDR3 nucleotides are TGTGCCAGCAGCTTCGCAGCAACTAATGAAAAACTGTTTTTT. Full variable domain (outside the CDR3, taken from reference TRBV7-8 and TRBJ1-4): GAGVSQSPRYKVAKRGQDVALRCDPISGHVSLFWYQQALGQGPEFLTYFQNEAQLDKSGLPSDRFFAERPEGSVSTLKIQRTQQEDSAVYLCASSFAATNEKLFFGSGTQLSVL.

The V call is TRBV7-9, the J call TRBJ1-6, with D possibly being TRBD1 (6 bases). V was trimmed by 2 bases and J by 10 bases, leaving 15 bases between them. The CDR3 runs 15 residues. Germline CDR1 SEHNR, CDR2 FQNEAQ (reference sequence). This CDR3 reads CASSLQGLELSPLHF. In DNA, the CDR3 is TGTGCCAGCAGCTTACAGGGGCTGGAACTCTCACCCCTCCACTTT.

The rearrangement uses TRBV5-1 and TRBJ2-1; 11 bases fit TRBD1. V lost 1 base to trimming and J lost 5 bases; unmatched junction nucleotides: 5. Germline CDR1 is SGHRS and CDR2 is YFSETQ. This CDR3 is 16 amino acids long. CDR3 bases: TGCGCCAGCAGCTTGTCCGGGACAGGGGGACACAATGAGCAGTTCTTC. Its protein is CASSLSGTGGHNEQFF. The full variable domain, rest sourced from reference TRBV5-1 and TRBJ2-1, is KAGVTQTPRYLIKTRGQQVTLSCSPISGHRSVSWYQQTPGQGLQFLFEYFSETQRNKGNFPGRFSGRQFSNSRSEMNVSTLELGDSALYLCASSLSGTGGHNEQFFGPGTRLTVL.

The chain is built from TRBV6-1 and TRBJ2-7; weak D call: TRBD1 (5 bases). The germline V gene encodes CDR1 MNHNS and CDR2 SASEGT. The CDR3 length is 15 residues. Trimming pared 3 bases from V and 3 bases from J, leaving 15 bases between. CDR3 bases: TGTGCCAGCAGTGAGTTCGACAGATGGATCTACGAGCAGTACTTC. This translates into CASSEFDRWIYEQYF.

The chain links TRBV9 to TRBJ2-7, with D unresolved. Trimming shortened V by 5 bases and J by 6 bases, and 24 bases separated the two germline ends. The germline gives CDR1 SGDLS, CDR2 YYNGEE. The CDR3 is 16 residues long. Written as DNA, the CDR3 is TGTGCCAGCAGTCCTACCCTTCGGGTGTCATCTCGCGAGCAGTACTTC. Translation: CASSPTLRVSSREQYF.

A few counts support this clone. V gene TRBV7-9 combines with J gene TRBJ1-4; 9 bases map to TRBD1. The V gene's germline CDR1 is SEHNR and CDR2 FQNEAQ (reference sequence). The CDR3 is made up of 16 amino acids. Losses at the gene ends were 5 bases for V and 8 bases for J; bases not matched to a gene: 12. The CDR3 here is CASSPRRGTGNEKLFF. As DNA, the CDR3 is TGTGCCAGCAGCCCGAGGCGTGGGACAGGGAACGAAAAACTGTTTTTT.

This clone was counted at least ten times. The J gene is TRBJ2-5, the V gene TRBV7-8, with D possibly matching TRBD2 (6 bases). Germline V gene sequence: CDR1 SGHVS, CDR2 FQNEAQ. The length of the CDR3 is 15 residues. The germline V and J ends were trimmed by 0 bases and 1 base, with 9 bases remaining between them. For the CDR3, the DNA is TGTGCCAGCAGCTTAGCTGGGACTCGCCAAGAGACCCAGTACTTC. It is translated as CASSLAGTRQETQYF.

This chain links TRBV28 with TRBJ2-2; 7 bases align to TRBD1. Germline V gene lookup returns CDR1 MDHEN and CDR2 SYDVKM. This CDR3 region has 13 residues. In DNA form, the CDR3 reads TGTGCTTCGCAGGGGGCGAACACCGGGGAGCTGTTTTTT. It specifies CASQGANTGELFF.

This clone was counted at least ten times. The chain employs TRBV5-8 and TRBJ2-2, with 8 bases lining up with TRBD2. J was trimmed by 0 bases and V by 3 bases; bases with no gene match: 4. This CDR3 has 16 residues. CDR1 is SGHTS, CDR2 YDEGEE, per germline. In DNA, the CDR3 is TGTGCCAGCAGCTCCATAGCGGGACCGAACACCGGGGAGCTGTTTTTT. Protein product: CASSSIAGPNTGELFF.

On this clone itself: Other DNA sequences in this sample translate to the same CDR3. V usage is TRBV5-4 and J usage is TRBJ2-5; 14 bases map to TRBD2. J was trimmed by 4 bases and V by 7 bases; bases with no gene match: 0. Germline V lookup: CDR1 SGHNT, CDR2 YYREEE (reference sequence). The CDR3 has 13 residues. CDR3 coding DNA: TGTGCCAGCGGACTAGCGGGAGGAGAGACCCAGTACTTC. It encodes CASGLAGGETQYF.

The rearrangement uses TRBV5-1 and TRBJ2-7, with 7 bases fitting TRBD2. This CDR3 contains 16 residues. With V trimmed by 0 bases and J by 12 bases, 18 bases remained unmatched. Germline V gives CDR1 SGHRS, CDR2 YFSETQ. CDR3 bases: TGCGCCAGCAGCTTGGACGCCGGGACTACTCCCGGGGTCATGTACTTC. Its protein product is CASSLDAGTTPGVMYF.

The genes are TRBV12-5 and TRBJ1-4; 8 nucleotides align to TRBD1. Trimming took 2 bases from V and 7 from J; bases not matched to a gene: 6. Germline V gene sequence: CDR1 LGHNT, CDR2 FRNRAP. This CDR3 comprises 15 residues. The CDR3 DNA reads TGTGCTAGTGGTTTGCAACAGGGGGTCGGTGAAAAACTGTTTTTT. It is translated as CASGLQQGVGEKLFF.

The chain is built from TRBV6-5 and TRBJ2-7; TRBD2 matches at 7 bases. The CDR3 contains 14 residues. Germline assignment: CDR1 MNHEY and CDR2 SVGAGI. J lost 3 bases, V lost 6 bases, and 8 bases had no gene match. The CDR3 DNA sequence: TGTGCCAGCAGGTTTGGCGGGGGAAACTACGAGCAGTACTTC. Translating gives CASRFGGGNYEQYF.